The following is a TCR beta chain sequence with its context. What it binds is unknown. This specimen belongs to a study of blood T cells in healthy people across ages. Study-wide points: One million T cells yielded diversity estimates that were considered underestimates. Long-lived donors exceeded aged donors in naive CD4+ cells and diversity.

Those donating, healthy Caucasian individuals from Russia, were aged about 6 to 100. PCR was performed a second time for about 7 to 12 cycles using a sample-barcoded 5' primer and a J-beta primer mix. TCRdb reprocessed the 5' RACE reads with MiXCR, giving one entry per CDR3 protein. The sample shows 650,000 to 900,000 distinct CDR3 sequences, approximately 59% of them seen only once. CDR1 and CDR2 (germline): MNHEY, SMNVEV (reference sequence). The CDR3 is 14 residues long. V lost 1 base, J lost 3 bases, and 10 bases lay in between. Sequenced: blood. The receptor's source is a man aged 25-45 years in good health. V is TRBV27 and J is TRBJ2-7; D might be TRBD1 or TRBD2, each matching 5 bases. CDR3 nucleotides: TGTGCCAGCAGTTTATGGGGTGGGGGCTACGAGCAGTACTTC. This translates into CASSLWGGGYEQYF.